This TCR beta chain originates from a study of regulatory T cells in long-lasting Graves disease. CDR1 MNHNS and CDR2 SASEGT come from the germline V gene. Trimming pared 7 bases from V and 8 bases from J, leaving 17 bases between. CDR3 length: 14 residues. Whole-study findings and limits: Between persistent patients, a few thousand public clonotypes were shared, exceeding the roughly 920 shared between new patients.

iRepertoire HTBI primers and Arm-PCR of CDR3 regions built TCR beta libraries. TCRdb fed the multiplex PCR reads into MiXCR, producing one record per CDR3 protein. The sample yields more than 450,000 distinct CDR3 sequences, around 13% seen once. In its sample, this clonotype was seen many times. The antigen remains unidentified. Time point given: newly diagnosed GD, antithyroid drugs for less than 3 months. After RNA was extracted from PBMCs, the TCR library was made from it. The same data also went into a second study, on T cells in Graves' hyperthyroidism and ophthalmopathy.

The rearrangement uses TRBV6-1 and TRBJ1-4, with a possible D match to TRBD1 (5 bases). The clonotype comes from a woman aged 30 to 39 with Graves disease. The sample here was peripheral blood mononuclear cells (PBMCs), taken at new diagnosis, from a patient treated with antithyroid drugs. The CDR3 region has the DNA TGTGCCAGCATCTGGGGGGTTGGTTCAGAAAAACTGTTTTTT. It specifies CASIWGVGSEKLFF.